This T cell receptor (beta chain) appears in the sequencing data of a study of blood T cells in healthy people across ages. Germline CDR1 is MGHRA and CDR2 is YSYEKL. The CDR3 sequence is 16 residues long. V lost 4 bases to trimming and J lost 5 bases, with 20 bases between them. A sample-barcoded 5' primer and a J-beta primer mix were used in a second PCR of roughly 6 to 12 cycles. TCRdb analysed the 5' RACE reads with MiXCR anew, one entry per CDR3 protein. This table has under 700,000 distinct CDR3 sequences, around 24% appearing once. This clonotype was detected a few times. The sample was also linked to a second study, of T cells of mothers and their children. From that second work: Several children, together with their three healthy Caucasian mothers, made up the donors. For unrelated pairs as for related ones, thymic selection shapes TCR recombination output similarly.

This clonotype was obtained from a boy aged 5 to 17 in good health. The V call is TRBV4-1, the J call TRBJ2-5, with a tentative D call TRBD2 (5 bases). Sequences were obtained from blood. CDR3 residues: CASSRTGDTLDETQYF. Here the CDR3 DNA reads TGCGCCAGCAGCCGGACTGGAGACACTCTGGACGAGACCCAGTACTTC.